The 23 T cell receptor beta chains below come from one sample, sequenced in a study of response to subunit inactivated influenza vaccine. TCRdb reprocessed the RT-PCR reads via MiXCR and lists one record per CDR3 protein. Here the sample spans over 750,000 distinct CDR3 sequences, over 20% being singletons. This material consisted of PBMCs from blood, taken about 5 days after vaccination. The receptors shown here come from a man in his fifties or sixties who received an inactivated influenza vaccine.

The V and J genes are TRBV30 and TRBJ2-7; 7 bases are shared with TRBD1. Trimming cost V 2 bases and J 6 bases; bases outside gene matches: 4. Germline V gene sequence: CDR1 GTSNPN, CDR2 SVGIG (reference sequence). This CDR3 comprises 12 residues. CDR3 DNA: TGTGCCTGGAGTCCAACAGGGGTCGAGCAGTACTTC. Protein: CAWSPTGVEQYF.

This clonotype was seen a few times. This chain uses TRBV4-3 with TRBJ2-2; D might be TRBD2 (5 bases). Germline V gives CDR1 LGHNA, CDR2 YSLEER. The CDR3 runs to 14 residues. V lost 0 bases and J lost 6, with 8 bases in between. As DNA, the CDR3 is TGCGCCAGCAGCCAAGATCGGGATCCCGGGGAGCTGTTTTTT. This encodes CASSQDRDPGELFF.

In this sample, this clonotype turned up a few times. The chain combines TRBV6-1 with TRBJ2-1; 8 bases map to TRBD1. J was trimmed by 2 bases and V by 7 bases; bases with no gene match: 7. The CDR3 runs 15 residues. Germline loops: CDR1 MNHNS, CDR2 SASEGT. CDR3 in amino acids: CASKKDRVAYNEQFF. In DNA form, the CDR3 reads TGTGCCAGCAAGAAGGACAGGGTAGCCTACAATGAGCAGTTCTTC.

The CDR3 region is CASSSGHTYEQYF. DNA for the CDR3: TGTGCCAGCAGCTCGGGACACACCTACGAGCAGTACTTC. The V and J genes are TRBV7-8 and TRBJ2-7, with a weak D call TRBD1 (6 bases). The CDR3 sequence is 13 residues long. Germline V gene sequence: CDR1 SGHVS, CDR2 FQNEAQ. V dropped 4 bases and J dropped 2 bases, with 9 bases sitting between them. Full variable domain (rest looked up from reference TRBV7-8 and TRBJ2-7): GAGVSQSPRYKVAKRGQDVALRCDPISGHVSLFWYQQALGQGPEFLTYFQNEAQLDKSGLPSDRFFAERPEGSVSTLKIQRTQQEDSAVYLCASSSGHTYEQYFGPGTRLTVT.

This clonotype was counted a few times. The V call is TRBV20-1, the J call TRBJ2-3; 8 nucleotides match TRBD2. The CDR3 covers 14 residues. From germline, CDR1 is DFQATT and CDR2 SNEGSKA (reference sequence). The V segment lost 5 bases and the J segment 2 bases; nucleotides outside the gene matches: 6. The CDR3 DNA sequence: TGCAGTGCTTCCAAGACTAGCGACACAGATACGCAGTATTTT. Residues: CSASKTSDTDTQYF.

A few counts support this clonotype. The CDR3 sequence is CASSLISSGGDTQYF. The CDR3 coding sequence is TGTGCCAGCAGTTTAATTTCTAGCGGGGGAGATACGCAGTATTTT. V and J are TRBV12-3 or TRBV12-4 and TRBJ2-3, with TRBD2 matching over 10 bases. The CDR3 has 15 amino acids. The V segment lost 2 bases and the J segment 5 bases; nucleotides outside the gene matches: 4.

In its sample, this clonotype was seen a few times. The chain links TRBV7-9 to TRBJ1-1, with D unclear. The CDR3 is 15 amino acids. V lost 1 base to trimming and J lost 6 bases, with 15 bases between them. Per the germline V gene, CDR1 is SEHNR and CDR2 is FQNEAQ (reference sequence). CDR3 DNA: TGTGCCAGCAGCTTAGGAGGTAGGGCGAGCGCTGAAGCTTTCTTT. Residues: CASSLGGRASAEAFF.

In this sample, this clonotype turned up a few times. The J gene is TRBJ2-7, the V gene TRBV7-9; D is uncertain. V lost 0 bases and J lost 3, with 12 bases in between. Per germline, CDR1 SEHNR and CDR2 FQNEAQ (reference sequence). The CDR3 has 15 residues. The CDR3 sequence is CASSLALGGIYEQYF. The CDR3 DNA reads as TGTGCCAGCAGCTTAGCGCTTGGCGGAATCTACGAGCAGTACTTC.

This clonotype was seen ten or more times. The gene calls are TRBV4-1 and TRBJ1-1; maybe TRBD1 (6 bases). V shed 3 bases and J shed 0 bases, with 8 bases lying between them. Per germline, CDR1 MGHRA and CDR2 YSYEKL. The length of the CDR3 is 14 residues. The DNA of the CDR3 is TGCGCCAGCAGCCAGGGGGGCCTGAACACTGAAGCTTTCTTT. This encodes CASSQGGLNTEAFF.

This clonotype turned up a few times. The genes are TRBV15 and TRBJ2-7; D may be TRBD1 (5 bases). Germline assignment: CDR1 LNHNV and CDR2 YYDKDF (reference sequence). V gave up 5 bases and J gave up 1 base, with 15 bases separating them. This CDR3 region has 15 residues. CDR3 DNA sequence: TGTGCCACCAGCGGATCACGACAGTCGTCCTACGAGCAGTACTTC. Protein: CATSGSRQSSYEQYF.

This clonotype occurred a few times. This rearrangement joins TRBV13 to TRBJ2-2; 8 nucleotides align to TRBD2. This CDR3 is built from 18 residues. V lost 3 bases and J lost 2; bases outside the gene matches: 11. Per the germline V gene, CDR1 is PRHDT and CDR2 is FYEKMQ (reference sequence). CDR3: CASSFGLPSGSNTGELFF. CDR3 in DNA: TGTGCCAGCAGCTTCGGACTGCCCAGCGGGAGTAACACCGGGGAGCTGTTTTTT.

The count of this clonotype is one. As DNA, the CDR3 is TGTGCCAGCAACCCAAGCGCAGGTATACATTCACCCCTCCACTTT. Translation gives CASNPSAGIHSPLHF. This chain uses TRBV7-2 with TRBJ1-6; no clear D gene. CDR1 is SGHTA, CDR2 FQGNSA, per germline. V was trimmed by 7 bases and J by 8 bases, leaving 18 bases between them. The CDR3 runs 15 residues.

The CDR3 DNA follows: TGTGCCAGCAGTTACTCGATCGGGGGGTATAATTCACCCCTCCACTTT. As protein: CASSYSIGGYNSPLHF. The chain joins TRBV6-5 to TRBJ1-6; the D gene is possibly TRBD1 (5 bases). CDR1 is MNHEY, CDR2 SVGAGI, per germline. The CDR3 is 16 residues long. Between the trimmed V and J ends, which lost 0 bases and 4 bases, there was a span of 10 bases.

This sequence joins TRBV12-3 or TRBV12-4 and TRBJ2-6; TRBD1 aligns across 7 bases. The CDR3 totals 14 residues. V was pared by 5 bases and J by 12 bases, with 10 bases of the junction left unmatched. The CDR3 nucleotides read TGTGCCAGCAGTAGGGACAGTGCCGTTCTCGTCCTGACTTTC. Its protein product is CASSRDSAVLVLTF.

This clonotype was seen ten or more times. The rearrangement links TRBV12-3 or TRBV12-4 to TRBJ2-7; maybe TRBD2 (6 bases). CDR3 length: 12 residues. V gave up 3 bases and J gave up 3 bases, with 6 bases separating them. The CDR3 is CASSFSGYEQYF. The CDR3 DNA reads as TGTGCCAGCAGTTTTAGCGGCTACGAGCAGTACTTC.

The chain links TRBV4-2 to TRBJ1-1; the D gene is possibly TRBD1 (6 bases). V was cut by 4 bases and J by 8 bases, with 14 bases left in between. The CDR3 length is 13 residues. Germline V CDR1 and CDR2: LGHNA, YNFKEQ. CDR3 DNA: TGTGCCAGCAGCCTCACCGGACAGTACGAAGCTTTCTTT. Translated, it gives CASSLTGQYEAFF.

V is TRBV6-2 or TRBV6-3 and J is TRBJ1-5, with a tentative D call TRBD1 (5 bases). CDR1 and CDR2 (germline): MNHEY, SVGEGT. V was shortened by 0 bases and J by 11 bases, with 17 bases between the two germline ends. This CDR3 has 15 amino acids. For the CDR3, the DNA is TGTGCCAGCAGTTACTCAGGAGCCCGGGGCGGAGCCCAGCATTTT. Translating it yields CASSYSGARGGAQHF.

Here the CDR3 reads CSARADRAPTIGQYF. In nucleotides, the CDR3 is TGCAGTGCTAGAGCAGACAGGGCTCCTACAATCGGGCAGTACTTC. The rearrangement uses TRBV20-1 and TRBJ2-7; 7 nucleotides line up with TRBD1. V trimming: 1 base; J trimming: 9 bases; junction bases outside the gene matches: 15. The CDR3 extends over 15 amino acids. Germline V gene lookup returns CDR1 DFQATT and CDR2 SNEGSKA (reference sequence).

In its sample, this clonotype was seen many times. V is TRBV6-5 and J is TRBJ2-5; D remains unclear. Trimming took off 6 bases at V and 5 bases at J, with 7 bases between the two ends. The CDR3 spans 11 residues. In germline, CDR1 is MNHEY, CDR2 SVGAGI. DNA for the CDR3: TGTGCCAGCAGCTACCTTGAGACCCAGTACTTC. It yields the protein CASSYLETQYF.

This clonotype showed up just a few times. The chain combines TRBV18 with TRBJ1-1; D is unclear. The CDR3 totals 14 residues. The ends were cut back, 3 bases at V and 6 bases at J, with 14 bases in the middle. The germline V gene encodes CDR1 KGHSH and CDR2 LQKENI. CDR3 sequence reads: CASSPGVGLAEAFF. The DNA of the CDR3 is TGTGCCAGCTCACCCGGCGTAGGGCTCGCTGAAGCTTTCTTT.

The chain combines TRBV6-1 with TRBJ1-2; possibly TRBD1 for D (6 bases). The V end was cut by 4 bases, the J end by 8 bases, with 14 bases between. The CDR3 covers 13 residues. Germline V gene lookup returns CDR1 MNHNS and CDR2 SASEGT. The CDR3 bases are TGTGCCAGCAGTGCGCTGGGACAAAGGGGCTACACCTTC. This translates into CASSALGQRGYTF.

This clonotype was recorded a few times. One end of the junction fails to match germline, which may point to a read error. This chain uses TRBV7-9 with TRBJ2-7; 7 bases are a match to TRBD2. The CDR3 runs to 15 residues. Germline V lookup: CDR1 SEHNR, CDR2 FQNEAQ (reference sequence). The CDR3 bases are TGTGCCAGCACCTTAGATCGGGGAGGGGACTACGAGCAGTACTTC. This translates into CASTLDRGGDYEQYF. The full variable domain, rest sourced from reference TRBV7-9 and TRBJ2-7, is DTGVSQNPRHKITKRGQNVTFRCDPISEHNRLYWYRQTLGQGPEFLTYFQNEAQLEKSRLLSDRFSAERPKGSFSTLEIQRTEQGDSAMYLCASTLDRGGDYEQYFGPGTRLTVT.

This clonotype appeared many times. The rearrangement uses TRBV12-3 or TRBV12-4 and TRBJ2-1; 10 bases are shared with TRBD2. J gave up 5 bases and V 9 bases, and 7 bases lay outside the gene matches. The CDR3 is made up of 14 amino acids. The CDR3, as DNA: TGTGCCAGTATTCTAGCGGGAGTACACAATGAGCAGTTCTTC. Protein product: CASILAGVHNEQFF.